Listed below are T cell receptor beta chains from one sample, sequenced in a study of T cells in Graves' hyperthyroidism and ophthalmopathy. TCRdb redid the calling of the multiplex PCR reads with MiXCR, one entry per CDR3 protein. The table has roughly 500,000 distinct CDR3 sequences, around 45% seen once. The source material was peripheral blood or thyroid tissue (not recorded which). Receptors were obtained from an adult woman with Graves' disease, either hyperthyroidism or ophthalmopathy (not recorded which). Both conserved end residues are part of each CDR3. A D gene is named only where the DNA matches it firmly. Clone size is shown for a subset of rows, as once, few, many or a class of expanded clone.

j_call v_call clone_size d_call cdr3_nt cdr3_aa
TRBJ2-3 TRBV15 - - TGTGCCACCAGCAGAGAAGCCGGGGCCCGGACGCAGTATTTT CATSREAGARTQYF
TRBJ1-2 TRBV7-9 many - TGTGCCAGCAGCTCGGGACTGTTCTATTACACCTTC CASSSGLFYYTF
TRBJ1-5 TRBV15 - TRBD1 TGTGCCACCAGCAGAGGGACAGGCGATCAGCCCCAGCATTTT CATSRGTGDQPQHF
TRBJ1-5 TRBV28 many - TGTGCCAGCAGCAGTCTCTCCCTGCCCCAGCATTTT CASSSLSLPQHF
TRBJ1-4 TRBV10-2 many - TGCGCCAGCAGCCACGGAGGGGACCAAAATGAAAAACTGTTTTTT CASSHGGDQNEKLFF
TRBJ2-7 TRBV6-1 once TRBD1 TGTGCCAGCAGGACAGGGGCGGCTAAGACCGAGCAGTACTTC CASRTGAAKTEQYF
TRBJ2-5 TRBV7-2 - - TGTGCCAGCAGCTTAAAGGGGATAGGAGAGACCCAGTACTTC CASSLKGIGETQYF
TRBJ1-5 TRBV11-2 - TRBD1 TGTGCCAGCAGCAATGACAGGGCCAACAATCAGCCCCAGCATTTT CASSNDRANNQPQHF
TRBJ2-7 TRBV7-9 many TRBD1 TGTGCCAGCAGCCCGACCGGGACAGGGTTTGCCGAGCAGTACTTC CASSPTGTGFAEQYF
TRBJ2-5 TRBV7-7 - - TGTGCCAGCAGCCCCCAGGACTGGGAAGAGACCCAGTACTTC CASSPQDWEETQYF
TRBJ2-7 TRBV7-2 - TRBD2 TGTGCCAGCAGCTTATACGCTAGCGGGGGGAGCTACGAGCAGTACTTC CASSLYASGGSYEQYF
TRBJ2-7 TRBV7-9 many - TGTGCCAGCAGCAAGCCGGGAAACGCCTACGAGCAGTACTTC CASSKPGNAYEQYF
TRBJ1-5 TRBV29-1 - - TGCAGCGTTCTTCCGGATAGCAATCAGCCCCAGCATTTT CSVLPDSNQPQHF
TRBJ2-7 TRBV29-1 - TRBD1 TGCAGCGTTGGGGTAGGGGGCTTGTGCGAGCAGTACTTC CSVGVGGLCEQYF
TRBJ2-7 TRBV28 - - TGTGCCAGCAGTTTAAGGCCAGAGGCGGGCTACGAGCAGTACTTC CASSLRPEAGYEQYF
TRBJ1-2 TRBV10-2 many - TGCGCCGCCCTGGTCGGGACAAGTAACTATGGCTACACCTTC CAALVGTSNYGYTF
TRBJ1-6 TRBV7-6 few TRBD1 TGTGCCAGCAGCTTGGAGATGACAGGGTATAATTCACCCCTCCACTTT CASSLEMTGYNSPLHF
TRBJ2-7 TRBV5-1 many - TGCGCCAGCAGTGACACCCAGACCCTCGAGCAGTACTTC CASSDTQTLEQYF